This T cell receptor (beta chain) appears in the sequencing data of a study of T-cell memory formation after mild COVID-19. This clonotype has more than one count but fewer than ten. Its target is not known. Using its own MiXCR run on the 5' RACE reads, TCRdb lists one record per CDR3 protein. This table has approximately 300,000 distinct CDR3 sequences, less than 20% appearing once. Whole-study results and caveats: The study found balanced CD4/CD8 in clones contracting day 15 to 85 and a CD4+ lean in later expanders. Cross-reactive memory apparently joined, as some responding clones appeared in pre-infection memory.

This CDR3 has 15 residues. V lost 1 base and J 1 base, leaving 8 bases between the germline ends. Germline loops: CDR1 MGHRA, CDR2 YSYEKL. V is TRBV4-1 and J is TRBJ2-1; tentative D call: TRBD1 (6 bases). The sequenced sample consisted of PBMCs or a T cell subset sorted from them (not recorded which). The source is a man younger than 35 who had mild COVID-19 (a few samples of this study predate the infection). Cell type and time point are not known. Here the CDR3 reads CASSQVGQSYNEQFF. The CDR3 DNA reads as TGCGCCAGCAGCCAAGTTGGACAGTCCTACAATGAGCAGTTCTTC.